The text below deals with one T cell receptor (beta chain). There is no known antigen for this receptor. No base-level quality is on record; no much larger clone is a single base apart. This sample is drawn from a study of shared clonotypes between healthy human individuals (dated by TCRdb to 2018 to 2021). Regarding the study in general: A couple of women and a few men aged 18 to 49 years were included in the cohort. Per donor, leukapheresis produced somewhere between about 0.94 and 9.5 billion PBMCs. For each donor, CD4 naive and CD4 memory were each run on three plates, CD8 naive on two plates, and CD8 memory on one plate. To increase sequencing depth and limit assay-specific biases, different laboratories used diverse techniques to prepare libraries and sequence TCR repertoires. Blood TCR repertoires of five healthy adults were deeply sequenced to estimate repertoire size and the extent of clonotype sharing between individuals. Study-level results and caveats: The genetic and exposure-history diversity represented was limited by the small number of donors. Compared with non-shared clonotypes, clonotypes shared by all four sorted-subset donors had higher generation probabilities. Based on pairwise subsampling, the degree of clonotype sharing among donors was expected to be affected by sequencing depth. Sampling was restricted to blood, and TCR repertoires in tissue are likely to differ from TCR repertoires in blood. Rarefaction of sorted-subset datasets indicated incomplete sequencing despite the large sequencing depth. When a few donors were compared, the shared fraction of clonotypes was about 5.4% for naive CD4, about 4% for naive CD8, 2% to 2.5% for memory CD4, and less than 0.45% for memory CD8. Naive subsets generally had larger estimated clonotype richness than memory subsets did.

Healthy HIV-negative adults with no recently reported acute infections or vaccinations were included as donors. Every donor was a Caucasian adult living in Nashville, Tennessee, USA. CD4+ T cells were enriched by magnetic negative selection, after which naive cells were positively selected on CD45RA and the negative fraction was taken as the memory subset. Blood was obtained by leukapheresis, after which PBMCs were separated by Ficoll-Histopaque density gradient centrifugation and cryopreserved in liquid nitrogen vapor phase. Purity and quantity of every magnetically sorted T cell population were checked by analytical flow cytometry. From each sorted fraction, genomic DNA was isolated and quantified by UV absorbance on a Nanodrop 2000c. Using the deep immunoSEQ assay, TCR CDR3 regions were amplified from genomic DNA by multiplex PCR. Extracted genomic DNA from each cell subset was spread evenly across all wells of several immunoSEQ 96-well plates, with each plate serving as a replicate. For sorted subsets, around 200 ng genomic DNA, equal to tens of thousands of T cell genomes, was loaded into each replicate PCR. Purified libraries were quantified with a Qubit 3.0 fluorometer, sized on a Bioanalyzer 2100, and re-quantified with the KAPA Library Quantification kit. Every immunoSEQ 96-well plate was sequenced on a separate single-read 150-cycle Illumina NextSeq 550 flow cell. As for how the authors treated the data: Because the immunoSEQ output included only junctional sequences and no quality scores, the filtering could not be the same as the filtering used for full-length reads. To assign V/J genes and CDR3, sequences were annotated against IMGT germline references using PyIR, a Python wrapper for IgBLAST v1.9. Reads were filtered out if the reads had weak V/J assignments (E-value above 1e-6), no CDR3, stop codons, out-of-frame junctions, or ambiguous translated residues. V3J clonotypes were defined as sequences sharing an identical inferred V gene, J gene, and CDR3 amino acid sequence. To compute the percentage overlap between repertoires, the number of shared unique clonotypes was divided by the size of the smaller repertoire. RTK rarefaction, the Chao1 estimator, and Recon v2.1 estimates of unobserved clonotypes were used to assess repertoire richness. OLGA was used to compute generation probabilities for all TCRbeta clonotypes that the gDNA method yielded from a handful of donors. Here the immuneACCESS table is served through TCRdb, limited to in-frame sequences with V and J called. Missing clones are a known gap in these copies; in checked studies unresolved V genes cover under half, and the rest lacks a known reason. Clonal size and the V and J genes are those of that table, whereas D and trimming came from the DNA. In this sample the table shows about 2,500,000 clones, about 92% of which occur a single time. Around 0.14% of the sample goes to the ten largest clones.

The cysteine opens and the phenylalanine closes a CDR3 of 17 amino acids. Of all the DNA, just the CDR3 is kept, 51 bases in frame from base 1. As encoded in the germline V gene, CDR1 is SGHNT while CDR2 is YENEEA. Clipping removes 2 bases from V and 2 bases from J, with 6 as the unmatched junction base count. The rearrangement joined TRBV11-3 to TRBJ2-2; 9 central bases correspond to TRBD2. The sequenced sample was naive CD4+ T cells sorted from blood. Read against the paper, the sample's cell subset or site label means: CD45RA+ positively selected. The sequence came from a man between 18 and 29 years old in good health. CDR3 region: CASSLKGLASNTGELFF. The DNA sequence reads TGTGCCAGCAGCTTAAAAGGACTAGCGAGTAACACCGGGGAGCTGTTTTTT. Where the CDR3 stops, the reference TRBV11-3 and TRBJ2-2 genes take over; the full variable domain is EAGVVQSPRYKIIEKKQPVAFWCNPISGHNTLYWYLQNLGQGPELLIRYENEEAVDDSQLPKDRFSAERLKGVDSTLKIQPAELGDSAVYLCASSLKGLASNTGELFFGEGSRLTVL.